The 8 T cell receptor beta chains in this list originate from one sample, sequenced in a study of CD8+ T cells in alopecia areata. Indicated treatment: oral pan-JAK inhibitor, 5-10 mg twice daily. Isolated RNA was reverse transcribed into cDNA used as the sequencing template. Some clones are missing from TCRdb's copy, which holds only in-frame ones; the method was immunoSEQ multiplex PCR. Here the sample spans hundreds of thousands of clones, roughly 50% being singletons. The sample was CD4+ T cells sorted from blood, taken at week 24, from a patient treated with tofacitinib. The receptors were gathered from a human donor with alopecia areata.

J is TRBJ2-3 and V is TRBV10-3; no definite D call. This CDR3 has 12 residues. Trimming took off 6 bases at V and 2 bases at J, with 6 bases between the two ends. Germline CDR1 reads ENHRY; CDR2 reads SYGVKD. The CDR3 DNA reads TGTGCCATCAGGGAGAACACAGATACGCAGTATTTT. This gives the protein CAIRENTDTQYF.

This sequence joins TRBV28 and TRBJ2-3, with TRBD1 identical over 7 bases. Germline CDR1 is MDHEN and CDR2 is SYDVKM. V lost 7 bases, J lost 0 bases, and 4 bases stayed unmatched. This CDR3 spans 14 amino acids. CDR3 in amino acids: CASITGVSTDTQYF. In nucleotides, the CDR3 is TGTGCCAGCATAACAGGGGTTAGCACAGATACGCAGTATTTT.

This clone occurred a few times. The chain recombines TRBV29-1 with TRBJ2-5, with 7 bases identical to TRBD2. The CDR3 spans 13 residues. Germline CDR1 is SQVTM and CDR2 is ANQGSEA. Trimming at V came to 7 bases and at J to 4 bases, leaving 9 bases not matched to a gene. CDR3 protein: CSAGGTSGETQYF. The CDR3 nucleotides are TGCAGCGCCGGGGGGACCTCGGGAGAGACCCAGTACTTC.

The chain couples TRBV4-1 to TRBJ1-1; TRBD1 matches 10 bases. This CDR3 is built from 16 residues. Per the germline V gene, CDR1 is MGHRA and CDR2 is YSYEKL. J gave up 0 bases and V 8 bases, and 9 bases lay outside the gene matches. CDR3 DNA sequence: TGCGCCAGCGCTAAGGGGACAGGGGCAATGAACACTGAAGCTTTCTTT. This encodes CASAKGTGAMNTEAFF.

This clone was observed a few times. V and J are TRBV19 and TRBJ1-1; TRBD1 might be the D (6 bases). Germline CDR1 LNHDA, CDR2 SQIVND (reference sequence). The length of the CDR3 is 14 residues. V shed 9 bases and J shed 5 bases, with 19 bases lying between them. The CDR3 spells CASKGQPQGTEAFF. CDR3 bases: TGTGCCAGCAAAGGACAACCCCAGGGGACTGAAGCTTTCTTT.

V gene TRBV11-2 combines with J gene TRBJ2-5; no clear D. The germline V gene has CDR1 SGHAT and CDR2 FQNNGV. This CDR3 has 14 amino acids. Trimming cost V 1 base and J 5 bases, with 11 bases left between them. CDR3 sequence reads: CASSLGLPFETQYF. The CDR3 DNA follows: TGTGCCAGCAGCTTAGGACTTCCTTTTGAGACCCAGTACTTC.

The chain employs TRBV11-1 and TRBJ2-1; 9 bases map to TRBD2. Germline lookup yields CDR1 SGHAT and CDR2 FQDESV (reference sequence). After removal of 3 bases from V and 4 bases from J, the junction contained 7 bases not matched to a gene. This CDR3 is built from 16 residues. This chain's CDR3 is CASSFYRAGGYNEQFF. The DNA of the CDR3 is TGTGCCAGCAGCTTTTACCGCGCGGGGGGGTACAATGAGCAGTTCTTC.

J is TRBJ2-5 and V is TRBV6-1; 10 bases map to TRBD2. After removal of 7 bases from V and 5 bases from J, the junction contained 10 bases not matched to a gene. CDR1 and CDR2 from the germline V gene are MNHNS and SASEGT. The length of the CDR3 is 15 residues. The CDR3 sequence is CASKKSGGVRETQYF. The CDR3 DNA follows: TGTGCCAGCAAGAAAAGCGGGGGGGTAAGGGAGACCCAGTACTTC.